Sequencing of this T cell receptor beta chain was carried out in a study of blood T cells in healthy people across ages. The study, taken as a whole, reports: Researchers deemed the diversity estimates from one million T cells underestimates.

V was trimmed by 4 bases and J by 4 bases, leaving 19 bases between them. The CDR3 extends over 16 amino acids. Germline CDR1 reads MDHEN; CDR2 reads SYDVKM. Details on this clonotype: What it binds is unknown.

Next came a second PCR, run for about 6 to 11 cycles, which used a sample-barcoded 5' primer along with a J-beta primer mix. TCRdb reprocessed the 5' RACE reads via MiXCR and lists one record per CDR3 protein. Here the sample spans about 930,000 distinct CDR3 sequences, just under 30% being singletons. Those donating, healthy Caucasian individuals from Russia, were aged roughly 6 to 100. This same sample was also taken into another study, of T cells of mothers and their children.

The receptor was derived from a woman aged 40 to 50 in good health. Sequenced sample: blood. This chain connects TRBV28 to TRBJ1-2; D not certain. CDR3 loop: CASSSPNLQRIYGYTF. CDR3 bases: TGTGCCAGCAGTTCTCCCAACTTACAGAGAATCTATGGCTACACCTTC.